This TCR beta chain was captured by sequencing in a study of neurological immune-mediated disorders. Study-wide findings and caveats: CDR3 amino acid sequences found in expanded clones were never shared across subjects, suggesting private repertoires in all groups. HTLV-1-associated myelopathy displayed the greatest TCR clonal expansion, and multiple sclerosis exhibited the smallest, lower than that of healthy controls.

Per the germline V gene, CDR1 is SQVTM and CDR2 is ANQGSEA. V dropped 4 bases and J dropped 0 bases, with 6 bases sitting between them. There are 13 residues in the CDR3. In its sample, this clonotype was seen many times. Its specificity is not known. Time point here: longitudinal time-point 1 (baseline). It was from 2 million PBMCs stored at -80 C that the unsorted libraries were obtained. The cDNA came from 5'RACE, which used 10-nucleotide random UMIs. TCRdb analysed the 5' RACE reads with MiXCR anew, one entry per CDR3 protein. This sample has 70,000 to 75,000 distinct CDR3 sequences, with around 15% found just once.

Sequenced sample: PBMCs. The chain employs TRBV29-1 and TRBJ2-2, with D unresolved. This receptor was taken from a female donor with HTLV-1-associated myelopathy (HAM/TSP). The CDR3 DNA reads TGCAGCGTTGTAGGAGCGAACACCGGGGAGCTGTTTTTT. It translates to CSVVGANTGELFF.